The next 29 T cell receptor beta chains were all read from a single sample in a study of T cell responses to AZD1222 COVID-19 vaccine (dated by TCRdb to the early 2020s). The library was obtained by the immunoSEQ multiplex PCR assay. In TCRdb, the immuneACCESS table is reduced to in-frame sequences with V and J assigned. These tables do not hold every clone; where another copy was compared, an unresolved V gene accounts for under half, and the others remain unexplained. This sample has 150,000 to 190,000 clones in its table, and approximately 90% of those were observed once. The leading ten clones occupy around 1.9% of the sample. The time point label of this sample denotes: baseline before first vaccination. The sequenced sample was peripheral blood, obtained on day 0 of AZD1222 vaccination. The receptors come from an adult in good health.

Only a few counts were recorded for this clone. This chain joins TRBV7-8 and TRBJ1-2; 7 bases match TRBD1. The germline gives CDR1 SGHVS, CDR2 FQNEAQ. J lost 5 bases, V lost 1 base, and 10 bases had no gene match. The CDR3 extends over 16 amino acids. CDR3 in amino acids: CASSLVGDRTEYGYTF. Written as DNA, the CDR3 is TGTGCCAGCAGCTTAGTAGGGGACAGAACTGAATATGGCTACACCTTC.

The V call is TRBV12-3 or TRBV12-4, the J call TRBJ1-5, with D perhaps matching TRBD1 (5 bases). This CDR3 spans 12 amino acids. V was clipped by 4 bases and J by 7 bases, with 8 bases between them. CDR3 DNA: TGTGCCAGCAGTTCCAGGGCCCAGCCCCAGCATTTT. Translation gives CASSSRAQPQHF.

V gene TRBV20-1 combines with J gene TRBJ1-1; D remains unclear. Trimming removed 6 bases at V and 2 bases at J, with 7 bases between. CDR1 and CDR2 from the germline V gene are DFQATT and SNEGSKA (reference sequence). The CDR3 sequence is 11 residues long. CDR3 nucleotide sequence: TGCAGTGCCATGGTAAACACTGAAGCTTTCTTT. Translating gives CSAMVNTEAFF.

The chain combines TRBV19 with TRBJ1-4, with 8 nucleotides matching TRBD1. J lost 5 bases, V lost 7 bases, and 9 bases had no gene match. Per germline, CDR1 LNHDA and CDR2 SQIVND (reference sequence). This CDR3 is built from 15 residues. CDR3: CASKEDRASNEKLFF. In DNA form, the CDR3 reads TGTGCCAGTAAGGAGGACAGGGCTTCAAATGAAAAACTGTTTTTT.

This chain connects TRBV13 to TRBJ1-4; possible D gene TRBD1, 6 bases. The V gene lost 4 bases and the J gene lost 8 bases, with 23 bases spanning the gap. The CDR3 is 17 amino acids. CDR1 and CDR2 from the germline V gene are PRHDT and FYEKMQ (reference sequence). In nucleotides, the CDR3 is TGTGCCAGCAGCTCCCGGACAGTACTCGCCGAGGTGGAAAAACTGTTTTTT. Protein: CASSSRTVLAEVEKLFF.

The chain combines TRBV21-1 with TRBJ1-6. TRBV21-1 represents a pseudogene. This CDR3 spans 15 amino acids. The CDR3 nucleotides are TGTGCCAGCAGCAAAGTGGGTATTCCCAATTCACCCCTCCACTTT. Its translation is CASSKVGIPNSPLHF.

V is TRBV7-9 and J is TRBJ2-7, with TRBD1 as a possible D gene (5 bases). Germline lookup yields CDR1 SEHNR and CDR2 FQNEAQ (reference sequence). The length of the CDR3 is 15 residues. Deletions cut 0 bases from V and 5 bases from J, with 14 bases between. The CDR3 sequence: CASSLAGRRLHEQYF. Written as DNA, the CDR3 is TGTGCCAGCAGCTTAGCGGGGCGTCGGTTGCACGAGCAGTACTTC.

This clone occurred once. The chain carries TRBV6-2 or TRBV6-3 and TRBJ2-1; 7 bases agree with TRBD2. The J segment lost 0 bases and the V segment lost 4 bases, leaving 6 bases of the junction unmatched. The germline CDR1 and CDR2 sequences are MNHEY and SVGEGT. This CDR3 spans 16 amino acids. CDR3 loop: CASSSRLADSYNEQFF. As DNA, the CDR3 is TGTGCCAGCAGTTCTAGACTAGCAGACTCCTACAATGAGCAGTTCTTC.

The chain links TRBV7-6 to TRBJ2-1, with TRBD2 matching over 14 bases. Trimming cost V 4 bases and J 4 bases; bases outside gene matches: 15. From germline, CDR1 is SGHVS and CDR2 FNYEAQ. CDR3 size: 20 residues. CDR3 DNA sequence: TGTGCCAGCAGCTCCCAACCACAGACTAGCGGGAGGGTATTTTACAATGAGCAGTTCTTC. Its translation: CASSSQPQTSGRVFYNEQFF.

J is TRBJ2-3 and V is TRBV5-1; D gene unclear. Germline V gene data show CDR1 as SGHRS and CDR2 as YFSETQ. The germline V and J ends were trimmed by 0 bases and 6 bases, with 11 bases remaining between them. CDR3 length: 14 residues. As DNA, the CDR3 is TGCGCCAGCAGCTTGGTGATGGTGGCTGATACGCAGTATTTT. Amino acids: CASSLVMVADTQYF.

This chain connects TRBV7-6 to TRBJ1-4, with D perhaps TRBD1 (5 bases). With 5 bases removed from V and 7 bases from J, the gap between germline ends came to 17 bases. The length of the CDR3 is 15 residues. Germline CDR1 is SGHVS and CDR2 is FNYEAQ. CDR3 protein: CASSLPRVSGEKLFF. The CDR3 DNA sequence: TGTGCCAGCAGCCTACCCAGGGTTAGTGGTGAAAAACTGTTTTTT.

The chain recombines TRBV5-1 with TRBJ1-2; 10 bases map to TRBD1. Germline V gives CDR1 SGHRS, CDR2 YFSETQ. The ends lost 0 bases at V and 2 bases at J; junction bases unmatched: 4. The CDR3 extends over 16 amino acids. The CDR3 spells CASSLEGTGENYGYTF. CDR3 DNA: TGCGCCAGCAGCTTGGAAGGGACAGGGGAGAACTATGGCTACACCTTC.

The chain couples TRBV19 to TRBJ2-3, with 7 bases matching TRBD1. From germline, CDR1 is LNHDA and CDR2 SQIVND (reference sequence). The CDR3 has 13 amino acids. With 8 bases clipped from V and 1 base from J, the junction kept 3 bases outside the gene matches. The chain's CDR3 is CASQTGGTDTQYF. As DNA, the CDR3 is TGTGCCAGTCAAACAGGGGGCACAGATACGCAGTATTTT. Filled out from reference TRBV19 and TRBJ2-3, the complete variable domain reads DGGITQSPKYLFRKEGQNVTLSCEQNLNHDAMYWYRQDPGQGLRLIYYSQIVNDFQKGDIAEGYSVSREKKESFPLTVTSAQKNPTAFYLCASQTGGTDTQYFGPGTRLTVL.

The chain uses TRBV7-2 and TRBJ1-2; the D is unclear. This CDR3 contains 13 residues. Germline V gene sequence: CDR1 SGHTA, CDR2 FQGNSA. V gave up 1 base and J gave up 4 bases, with 7 bases separating them. The CDR3 here is CASSLGRLYGYTF. The DNA of the CDR3 is TGTGCCAGCAGCTTAGGCCGGCTCTATGGCTACACCTTC.

The chain couples TRBV9 to TRBJ1-1, with D maybe TRBD1 (6 bases). This CDR3 is 15 amino acids long. Trimming cost V 0 bases and J 4 bases, with 13 bases left between them. Germline V gives CDR1 SGDLS, CDR2 YYNGEE. As DNA, the CDR3 is TGTGCCAGCAGCGTAGACCACAGGGTGGGCACTGAAGCTTTCTTT. This sequence encodes CASSVDHRVGTEAFF.

The chain uses TRBV3-1 (or the pseudogene TRBV3-2) and TRBJ2-2; 8 bases map to TRBD2. The junction had 1 base not matched to a gene; V was cut back by 6 bases and J by 1 base. The CDR3 spans 14 residues. Per germline, CDR1 LGHDT and CDR2 YNNKEL (reference sequence). CDR3 bases: TGTGCCAGCAGGACTAGCGTGAACACCGGGGAGCTGTTTTTT. It codes for CASRTSVNTGELFF.

This chain uses TRBV5-1 with TRBJ2-1, with a possible D match to TRBD2 (6 bases). The V gene's germline CDR1 is SGHRS and CDR2 YFSETQ. V shed 0 bases and J shed 9 bases, with 13 bases lying between them. The CDR3 contains 14 residues. CDR3 amino acids: CASSLVWRGSEQFF. For the CDR3, the DNA is TGCGCCAGCAGCTTGGTTTGGCGGGGAAGTGAGCAGTTCTTC.

The chain is built from TRBV28 and TRBJ1-5; D may be TRBD1 (5 bases). Germline V gene sequence: CDR1 MDHEN, CDR2 SYDVKM. Trimming stripped 4 bases from V and 5 bases from J, with 18 bases between. The CDR3 is made up of 16 amino acids. The CDR3 coding sequence is TGTGCCAGCAGTTCGCACCCCGACAGTCACCATCAGCCCCAGCATTTT. Its protein is CASSSHPDSHHQPQHF.

The chain recombines TRBV29-1 with TRBJ2-1, with D unclear. Trimming pared 3 bases from V and 4 bases from J, leaving 4 bases between. Germline CDR1 reads SQVTM; CDR2 reads ANQGSEA. CDR3 length equals 11 residues. CDR3 nucleotide sequence: TGCAGCGTTGACAGTTACAATGAGCAGTTCTTC. Encoded protein: CSVDSYNEQFF.

This chain connects TRBV7-9 to TRBJ1-1; tentatively, D is TRBD1 (5 bases). There are 12 residues in the CDR3. The germline V gene has CDR1 SEHNR and CDR2 FQNEAQ (reference sequence). Between the trimmed V and J ends, which lost 5 bases and 5 bases, there was a span of 9 bases. CDR3 DNA sequence: TGTGCCAGCAGCCCCCGGGGGACTGAAGCTTTCTTT. Amino acid sequence: CASSPRGTEAFF.

The V gene is TRBV11-3, the J gene TRBJ1-1, with D perhaps matching TRBD1 (6 bases). This CDR3 spans 13 amino acids. Germline V gene lookup returns CDR1 SGHNT and CDR2 YENEEA. The V gene lost 5 bases and the J gene lost 5 bases, with 12 bases spanning the gap. This CDR3 reads CASSPQGLTEAFF. The CDR3 region has the DNA TGTGCCAGCAGCCCACAGGGACTGACTGAAGCTTTCTTT.

The V and J genes are TRBV28 and TRBJ1-1; D perhaps matches TRBD1 (6 bases). Germline CDR1 is MDHEN and CDR2 is SYDVKM. The ends were cut back, 4 bases at V and 3 bases at J, with 21 bases in the middle. This CDR3 comprises 17 residues. The CDR3: CASSSITGASDYTEAFF. In DNA, the CDR3 is TGTGCCAGCAGTTCTATAACGGGGGCCAGTGATTACACTGAAGCTTTCTTT.

This chain links TRBV2 with TRBJ1-2, with no clear D. The CDR3 is 11 residues long. V lost 3 bases, J lost 3 bases, and 2 bases lay in between. Germline assignment: CDR1 SNHLY and CDR2 FYNNEI. CDR3 loop: CASSDDYGYTF. The CDR3 bases are TGTGCCAGCAGTGATGACTATGGCTACACCTTC.

The rearrangement links TRBV2 to TRBJ2-7; D ambiguous. The CDR3 is 15 residues long. CDR1 and CDR2 (germline): SNHLY, FYNNEI. The germline V and J ends were trimmed by 0 bases and 1 base, with 10 bases remaining between them. DNA of the CDR3: TGTGCCAGCAGTGAAGCGCGTTATCCTTCCTACGAGCAGTACTTC. Protein sequence: CASSEARYPSYEQYF.

This clone was counted a few times. The chain links TRBV28 to TRBJ1-2; no definite D call. Between the trimmed V and J ends, which lost 4 bases and 4 bases, there was a span of 13 bases. The CDR3 is 14 residues long. Germline V gene lookup returns CDR1 MDHEN and CDR2 SYDVKM. The DNA of the CDR3 is TGTGCCAGCAGTTCCAACACCGTTCTCTATGGCTACACCTTC. Translated, it gives CASSSNTVLYGYTF.

This clone occurred once. The chain has TRBV24-1 and TRBJ1-2; D is perhaps TRBD1 (5 bases). Per the germline V gene, CDR1 is KGHDR and CDR2 is SFDVKD. This CDR3 region has 13 residues. The ends were cut back, 4 bases at V and 5 bases at J, with 10 bases in the middle. The CDR3 protein is CATSDYQGYGYTF. DNA of the CDR3: TGTGCCACCAGTGACTATCAGGGATATGGCTACACCTTC.

J is TRBJ1-1 and V is TRBV5-1; 8 nucleotides line up with TRBD1. The CDR3 is 13 amino acids. The germline V gene has CDR1 SGHRS and CDR2 YFSETQ. V dropped 2 bases and J dropped 7; count of bases not matched to a gene: 4. The CDR3 here is CASSFGTGVEAFF. The CDR3, as DNA: TGCGCCAGCAGCTTTGGGACAGGCGTTGAAGCTTTCTTT.

The rearrangement uses TRBV19 and TRBJ2-5; D possibly uses TRBD1 or TRBD2 (5 bases each). The germline V gene encodes CDR1 LNHDA and CDR2 SQIVND (reference sequence). The CDR3 has 16 amino acids. The V end lost 4 bases, the J end lost 2 bases, and 17 bases lay between the germline ends. CDR3 sequence (DNA): TGTGCCAGTAGTAAACGAGGGACGAAGCCGCAAGAGACCCAGTACTTC. Amino acids: CASSKRGTKPQETQYF. Based on the CDR3 plus reference TRBV19 and TRBJ2-5, the full variable domain is DGGITQSPKYLFRKEGQNVTLSCEQNLNHDAMYWYRQDPGQGLRLIYYSQIVNDFQKGDIAEGYSVSREKKESFPLTVTSAQKNPTAFYLCASSKRGTKPQETQYFGPGTRLLVL.

The chain combines TRBV12-3 or TRBV12-4 with TRBJ1-5; D remains ambiguous. V lost 5 bases, J lost 9 bases, and 14 bases lay in between. The CDR3 has 13 amino acids. Here the CDR3 DNA reads TGTGCCAGCAGTGAGGACGTTTGGGGGCCCCAGCATTTT. It encodes CASSEDVWGPQHF.